This TCR beta chain was observed in a study of OX40 agonist ivuxolimab in advanced cancers. Regarding the research as a whole: Ivuxolimab, which targeted the costimulatory receptor OX40 (CD134), was an agonistic, fully human IgG2 monoclonal antibody. Intravenous ivuxolimab was administered to patients every 2 weeks at six dose levels: 0.01, 0.1, 0.3, 1.5, 3 and 10 mg/kg. Among the approximately 50 dose-escalation patients, about 20 had hepatocellular carcinoma, about 15 melanoma, 9 renal cell carcinoma and 9 head and neck cancer. The dose-escalation cohort was 80% to 90% male with a mean age of about 60 years, ranging from roughly 20 to 80. Prior anti-PD-1, anti-PD-L1 or anti-CTLA-4 therapy was permitted, and about 40% of dose-escalation patients had received checkpoint inhibitors. Partial responses occurred in three dose-escalation patients, of whom one had hepatocellular carcinoma and two had cutaneous melanoma. The purpose of peripheral TCRbeta sequencing was to test whether ivuxolimab changed TCR sequence diversity and led to clonal T-cell expansion. The paper reports the monotherapy dose-escalation portion (N of about 56 patients) of the phase I ivuxolimab trial.

According to the germline V gene, CDR1 reads SGHTA and CDR2 reads FQGNSA. Trimming accounts for 1 base at V and 4 bases at J, while the number of junction bases matched to no gene is 4. From cysteine to phenylalanine, the CDR3 is 16 amino acids long. Solely the CDR3 DNA is kept, with 48 bases framed from the first base. As for this clone: Its antigen remains undetermined. No much larger clone exists at a distance of one base, and base qualities are not known.

On the study overall, not on this receptor specifically: The antigen specificity of the clonally expanded peripheral T cells was not determined. Partial responders in the 0.1-3.0 mg/kg groups had among the lowest normalized peripheral clonal expansion, especially among CD8+ T cells. At doses of 0.1 to 3.0 mg/kg, clonal expansion of both CD4+ and CD8+ T cells in blood was seen between baseline and week 6. Low levels of normalized T-cell clonal expansion were also shown by some nonresponding patients. After ivuxolimab, more expanded clones were found on average in CD8+ T cells than in CD4+ T cells.

The trial excluded patients who had a history of autoimmune disease or were on systemic immunosuppression. Peripheral blood for TCR sequencing was drawn from every dose cohort at baseline, at cycle 4 day 1 and at cycle 7 day 1. The samples were taken from a phase I, first-in-human, multicenter, open-label dose-escalation trial of ivuxolimab. Adults with locally advanced or metastatic melanoma, renal cell, hepatocellular, or head and neck squamous cell carcinoma were enrolled in the trial. Before TCR sequencing, CD4+ T cells and CD8+ T cells from peripheral blood were sorted into separate populations. Genomic DNA was isolated from the sorted cells so that the TCRbeta CDR3 region could be sequenced. TCRbeta CDR3 regions were sequenced using the immunoSEQ Assay. Entries here come from immuneACCESS through TCRdb and include only in-frame sequences with V and J called. Some clones fail to appear in such tables; in the studies checked, an unresolved V gene covers under half of the shortfall, and the cause of the remainder is unknown. In this sample the table shows 72,000 or so clones, roughly 80% of which occur a single time. The ten largest clones represent about 1.2% of the sample.

The sample here was CD4+ or CD8+ T cells sorted from blood, taken in a trial of the OX40 agonist ivuxolimab. The sequence links TRBV7-2 to TRBJ1-5; TRBD1 lines up with 10 middle nucleotides. This TCR came from an adult with an advanced solid tumor such as melanoma, head and neck, liver or kidney cancer. The CDR3 is CASSLGGTGVNQPQHF. The DNA reads TGTGCCAGCAGCTTAGGGGGGACAGGGGTAAATCAGCCCCAGCATTTT.